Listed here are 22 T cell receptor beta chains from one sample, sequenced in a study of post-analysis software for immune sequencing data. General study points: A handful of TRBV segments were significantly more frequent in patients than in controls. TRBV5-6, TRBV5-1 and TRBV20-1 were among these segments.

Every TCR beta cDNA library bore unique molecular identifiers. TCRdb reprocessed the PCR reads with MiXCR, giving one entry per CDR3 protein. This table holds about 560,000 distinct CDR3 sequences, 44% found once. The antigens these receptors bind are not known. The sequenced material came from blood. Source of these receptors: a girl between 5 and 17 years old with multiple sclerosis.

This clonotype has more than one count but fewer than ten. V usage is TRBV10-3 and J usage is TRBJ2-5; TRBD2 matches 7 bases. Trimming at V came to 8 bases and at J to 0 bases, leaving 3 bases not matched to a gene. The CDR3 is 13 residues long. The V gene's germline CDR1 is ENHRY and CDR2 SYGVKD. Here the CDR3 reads CAIGTSDQETQYF. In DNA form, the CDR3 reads TGTGCCATCGGAACTAGCGACCAAGAGACCCAGTACTTC.

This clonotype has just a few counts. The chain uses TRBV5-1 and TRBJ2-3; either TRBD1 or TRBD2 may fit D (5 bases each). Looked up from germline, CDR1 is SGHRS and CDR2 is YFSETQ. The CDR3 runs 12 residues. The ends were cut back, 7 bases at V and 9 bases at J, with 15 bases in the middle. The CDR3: CASEGTRGTQYF. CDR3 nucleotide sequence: TGCGCCAGCGAAGGGACCCGAGGGACGCAGTATTTT.

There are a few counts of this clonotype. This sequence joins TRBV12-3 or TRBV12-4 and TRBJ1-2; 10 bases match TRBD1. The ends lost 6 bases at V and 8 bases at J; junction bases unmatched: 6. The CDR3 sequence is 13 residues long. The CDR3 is CASSHDRGRGYTF. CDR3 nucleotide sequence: TGTGCCAGCAGCCACGACAGGGGGCGAGGCTACACCTTC.

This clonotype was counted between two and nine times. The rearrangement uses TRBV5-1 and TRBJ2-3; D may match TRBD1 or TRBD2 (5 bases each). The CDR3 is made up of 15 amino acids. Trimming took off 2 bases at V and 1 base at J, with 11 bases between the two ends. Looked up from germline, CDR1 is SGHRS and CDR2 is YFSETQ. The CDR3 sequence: CASSFKWDGTDTQYF. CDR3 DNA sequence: TGCGCCAGCAGCTTCAAATGGGACGGCACAGATACGCAGTATTTT.

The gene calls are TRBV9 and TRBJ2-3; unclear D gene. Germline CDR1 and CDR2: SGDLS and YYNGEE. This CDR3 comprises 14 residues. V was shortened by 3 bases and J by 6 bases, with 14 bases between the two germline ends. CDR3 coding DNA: TGTGCCAGCAGCGATGTGGGATTCGGGGATACGCAGTATTTT. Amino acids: CASSDVGFGDTQYF. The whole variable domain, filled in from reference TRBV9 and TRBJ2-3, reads DSGVTQTPKHLITATGQRVTLRCSPRSGDLSVYWYQQSLDQGLQFLIQYYNGEERAKGNILERFSAQQFPDLHSELNLSSLELGDSALYFCASSDVGFGDTQYFGPGTRLTVL.

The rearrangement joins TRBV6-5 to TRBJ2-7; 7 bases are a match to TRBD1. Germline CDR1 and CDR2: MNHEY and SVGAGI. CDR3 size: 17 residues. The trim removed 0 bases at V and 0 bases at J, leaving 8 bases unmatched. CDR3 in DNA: TGTGCCAGCAGTTACTCGCTAAGGGGACAGCACTCCTACGAGCAGTACTTC. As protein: CASSYSLRGQHSYEQYF.

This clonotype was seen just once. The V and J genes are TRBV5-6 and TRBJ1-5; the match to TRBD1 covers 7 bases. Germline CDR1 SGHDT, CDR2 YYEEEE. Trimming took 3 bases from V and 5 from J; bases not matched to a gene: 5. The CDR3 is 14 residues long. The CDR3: CASSSGQSYQPQHF. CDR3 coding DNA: TGTGCCAGCAGCTCGGGACAGAGTTATCAGCCCCAGCATTTT. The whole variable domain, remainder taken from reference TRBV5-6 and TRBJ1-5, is DAGVTQSPTHLIKTRGQQVTLRCSPKSGHDTVSWYQQALGQGPQFIFQYYEEEERQRGNFPDRFSGHQFPNYSSELNVNALLLGDSALYLCASSSGQSYQPQHFGDGTRLSIL.

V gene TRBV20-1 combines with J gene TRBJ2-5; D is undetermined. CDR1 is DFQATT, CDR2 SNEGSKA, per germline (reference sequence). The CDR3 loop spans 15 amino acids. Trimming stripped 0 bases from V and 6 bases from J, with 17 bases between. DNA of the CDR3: TGCAGTGCTAGAGATCGAGATGGGCAGACCCAGACCCAGTACTTC. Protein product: CSARDRDGQTQTQYF.

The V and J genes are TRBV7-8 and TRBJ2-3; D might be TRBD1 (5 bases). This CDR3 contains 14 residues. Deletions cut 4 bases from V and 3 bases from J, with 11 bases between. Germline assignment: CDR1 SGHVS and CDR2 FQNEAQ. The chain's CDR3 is CASSSEGATDTQYF. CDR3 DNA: TGTGCCAGCAGCTCGGAAGGGGCTACAGATACGCAGTATTTT.

CDR3 nucleotides: TGTGCCAGCAGTTCATCCAGTAGCACCGGGGAGCTGTTTTTT. Residues: CASSSSSSTGELFF. The V gene is TRBV6-5, the J gene TRBJ2-2; D ambiguous. CDR3 length: 14 residues. Trimming shortened V by 4 bases and J by 4 bases, and 10 bases separated the two germline ends. Looked up from germline, CDR1 is MNHEY and CDR2 is SVGAGI.

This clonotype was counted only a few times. The CDR3 reads CASSFGRDGYGYTF. The DNA for the CDR3 is TGTGCCAGCAGTTTTGGCAGGGACGGGTATGGCTACACCTTC. The chain couples TRBV12-3 or TRBV12-4 to TRBJ1-2; D is perhaps TRBD1 (5 bases). The CDR3 has 14 residues. The germline V and J ends were trimmed by 3 bases and 5 bases, with 13 bases remaining between them.

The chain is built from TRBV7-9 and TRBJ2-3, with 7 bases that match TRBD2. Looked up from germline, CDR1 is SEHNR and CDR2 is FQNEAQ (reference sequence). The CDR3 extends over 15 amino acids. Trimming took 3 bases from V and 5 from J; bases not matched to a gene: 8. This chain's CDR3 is CASSLKRDLLDTQYF. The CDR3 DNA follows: TGTGCCAGCAGCTTGAAGCGGGACCTACTAGATACGCAGTATTTT.

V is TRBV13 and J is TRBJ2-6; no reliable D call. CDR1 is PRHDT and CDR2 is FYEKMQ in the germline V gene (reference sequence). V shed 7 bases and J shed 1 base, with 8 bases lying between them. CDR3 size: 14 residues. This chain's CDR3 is CASIQSSGANVLTF. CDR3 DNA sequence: TGTGCCAGCATCCAGTCGTCTGGGGCCAACGTCCTGACTTTC.

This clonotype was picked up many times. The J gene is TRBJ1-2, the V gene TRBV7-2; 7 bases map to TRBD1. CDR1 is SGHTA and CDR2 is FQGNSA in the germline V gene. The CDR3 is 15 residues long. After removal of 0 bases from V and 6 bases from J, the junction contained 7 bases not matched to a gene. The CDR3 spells CASSLAVTGSDGYTF. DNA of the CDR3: TGTGCCAGCAGCTTAGCGGTGACAGGGTCCGATGGCTACACCTTC.

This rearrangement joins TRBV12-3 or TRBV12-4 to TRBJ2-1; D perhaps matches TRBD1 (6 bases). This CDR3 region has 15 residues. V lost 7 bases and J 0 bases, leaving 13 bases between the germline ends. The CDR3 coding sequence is TGTGCCAGCACTTCAACAGGGAGCTCCTACAATGAGCAGTTCTTC. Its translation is CASTSTGSSYNEQFF.

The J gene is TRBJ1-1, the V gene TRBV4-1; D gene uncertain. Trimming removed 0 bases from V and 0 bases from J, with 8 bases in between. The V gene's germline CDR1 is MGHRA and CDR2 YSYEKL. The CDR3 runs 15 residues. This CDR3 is CASSQDPVLNTEAFF. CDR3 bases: TGCGCCAGCAGCCAAGACCCAGTCTTGAACACTGAAGCTTTCTTT.

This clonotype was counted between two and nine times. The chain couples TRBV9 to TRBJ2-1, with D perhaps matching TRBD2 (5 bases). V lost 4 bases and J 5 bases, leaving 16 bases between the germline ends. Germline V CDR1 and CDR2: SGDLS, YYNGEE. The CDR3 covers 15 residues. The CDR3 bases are TGTGCCAGCAGCCTCGGGCGGGCGCCGCACAATGAGCAGTTCTTC. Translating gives CASSLGRAPHNEQFF.

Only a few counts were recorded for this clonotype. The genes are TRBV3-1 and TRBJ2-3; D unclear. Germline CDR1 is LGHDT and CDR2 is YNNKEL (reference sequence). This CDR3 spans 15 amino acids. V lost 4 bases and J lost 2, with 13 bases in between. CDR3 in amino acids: CASSRKSLLTDTQYF. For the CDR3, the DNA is TGTGCCAGCAGCCGAAAGTCTTTACTCACAGATACGCAGTATTTT.

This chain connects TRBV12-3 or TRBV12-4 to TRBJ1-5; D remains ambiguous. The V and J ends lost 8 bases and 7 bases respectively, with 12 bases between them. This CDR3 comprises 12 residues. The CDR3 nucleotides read TGTGCCAGCTTGGAGGGAAACCAGCCCCAGCATTTT. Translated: CASLEGNQPQHF.

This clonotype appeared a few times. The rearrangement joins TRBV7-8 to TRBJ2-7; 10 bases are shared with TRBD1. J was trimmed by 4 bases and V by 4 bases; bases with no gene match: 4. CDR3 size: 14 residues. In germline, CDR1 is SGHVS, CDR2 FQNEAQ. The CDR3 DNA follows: TGTGCCAGCAGCTCCGACAGGGGGCCGTACGAGCAGTACTTC. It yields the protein CASSSDRGPYEQYF. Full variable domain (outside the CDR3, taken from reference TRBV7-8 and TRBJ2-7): GAGVSQSPRYKVAKRGQDVALRCDPISGHVSLFWYQQALGQGPEFLTYFQNEAQLDKSGLPSDRFFAERPEGSVSTLKIQRTQQEDSAVYLCASSSDRGPYEQYFGPGTRLTVT.

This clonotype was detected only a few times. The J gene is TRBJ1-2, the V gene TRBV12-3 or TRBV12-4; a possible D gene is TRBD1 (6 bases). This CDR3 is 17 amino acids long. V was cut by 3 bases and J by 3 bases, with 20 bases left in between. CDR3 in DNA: TGTGCCAGCAGTTTTCTATTTCCGGCAGGGGAGGACTATGGCTACACCTTC. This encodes CASSFLFPAGEDYGYTF.

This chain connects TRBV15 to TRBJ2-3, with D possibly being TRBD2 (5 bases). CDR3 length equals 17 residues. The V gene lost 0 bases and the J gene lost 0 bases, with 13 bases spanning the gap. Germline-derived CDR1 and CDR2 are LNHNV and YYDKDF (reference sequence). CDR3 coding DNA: TGTGCCACCAGCAGAGATGGGTCTAGCCGAAGCACAGATACGCAGTATTTT. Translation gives CATSRDGSSRSTDTQYF.